This T cell receptor (beta chain) came from a study of T cell clonality in common variable immunodeficiency. Notes on the study in general: What drives increased CVID clonality needs T cell subpopulation sequencing. In common variable immunodeficiency, TCR beta chains reportedly carried fewer deletions and N-nucleotide insertions.

CDR3 length equals 12 residues. The ends were cut back, 5 bases at V and 0 bases at J, with 6 bases in the middle. The germline V gene has CDR1 SQVTM and CDR2 ANQGSEA. On this clone: Its target is not known. The read is 3 residues too short to cover the CDR3 end, so that end is filled in from the germline J gene.

Here immunoSEQ multiplex PCR was the method, and the copy in TCRdb shows in-frame clones only, minus some. The specimen has approximately 24,000 clones, none found just once. The TCR was taken from a human donor with common variable immunodeficiency. The chain links TRBV29-1 to TRBJ2-3; D not resolved. Source material: peripheral blood mononuclear cells. Here the CDR3 reads CSVLWSTDTQYF. The covered CDR3 bases are TGCAGCGTTCTATGGAGCACAGATACG.